The T cell receptor beta chain described here comes from a study of blood T cell repertoires in COVID-19. Overall study: Samples of COVID-19 (acute and convalescent) were obtained from the United States, Italy and Spain.

V lost 1 base to trimming and J lost 0 bases, with 10 bases between them. This CDR3 is 16 amino acids long. In germline, CDR1 is SEHNR, CDR2 FQNEAQ (reference sequence). In Seattle, patients joined the study during active infection and were tracked longitudinally. In its sample, this clone was seen once. Sequenced by immunoSEQ multiplex PCR; TCRdb stores in-frame clones only, minus some. The data show more than 85,000 clones, approximately 86% seen once. This chain joins TRBV7-9 and TRBJ1-3; D is ambiguous. Sequenced material: peripheral blood. The clonotype was recovered from a woman aged 45-65 years with COVID-19, enrolled during active disease. CDR3 in DNA: TGTGCCAGCAGCTTAGTGCTGCGTCTCTCTGGAAACACCATATATTTT. The encoded protein is CASSLVLRLSGNTIYF.